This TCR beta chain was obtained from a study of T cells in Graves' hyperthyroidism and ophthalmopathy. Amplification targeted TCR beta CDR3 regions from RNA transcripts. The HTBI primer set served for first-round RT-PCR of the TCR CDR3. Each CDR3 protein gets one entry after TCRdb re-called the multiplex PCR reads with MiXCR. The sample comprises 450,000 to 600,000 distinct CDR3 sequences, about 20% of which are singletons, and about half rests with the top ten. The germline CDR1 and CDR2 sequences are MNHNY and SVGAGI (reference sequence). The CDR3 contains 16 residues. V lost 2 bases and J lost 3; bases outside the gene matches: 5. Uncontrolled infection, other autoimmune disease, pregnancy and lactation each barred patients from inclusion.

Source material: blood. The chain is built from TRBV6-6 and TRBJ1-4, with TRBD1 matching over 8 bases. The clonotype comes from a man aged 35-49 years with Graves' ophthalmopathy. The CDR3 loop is CASSYRPTGANEKLFF. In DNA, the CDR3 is TGTGCCAGCAGTTACCGACCGACAGGGGCTAATGAAAAACTGTTTTTT.